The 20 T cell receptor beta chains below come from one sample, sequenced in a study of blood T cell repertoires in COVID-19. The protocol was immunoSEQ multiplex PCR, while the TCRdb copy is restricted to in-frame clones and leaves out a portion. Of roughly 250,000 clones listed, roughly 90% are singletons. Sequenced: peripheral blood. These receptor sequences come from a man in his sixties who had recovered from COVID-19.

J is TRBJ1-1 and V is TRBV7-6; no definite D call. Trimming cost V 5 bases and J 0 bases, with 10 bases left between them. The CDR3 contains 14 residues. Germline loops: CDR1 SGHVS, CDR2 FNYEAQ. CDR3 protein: CASSSNTVNTEAFF. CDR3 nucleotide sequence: TGTGCCAGCAGCAGCAACACAGTGAACACTGAAGCTTTCTTT.

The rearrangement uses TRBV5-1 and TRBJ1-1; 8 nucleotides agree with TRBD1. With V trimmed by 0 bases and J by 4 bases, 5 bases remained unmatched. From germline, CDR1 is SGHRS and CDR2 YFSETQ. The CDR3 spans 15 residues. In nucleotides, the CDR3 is TGCGCCAGCAGCTTGGGTTACAGGGGGAGCACTGAAGCTTTCTTT. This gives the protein CASSLGYRGSTEAFF.

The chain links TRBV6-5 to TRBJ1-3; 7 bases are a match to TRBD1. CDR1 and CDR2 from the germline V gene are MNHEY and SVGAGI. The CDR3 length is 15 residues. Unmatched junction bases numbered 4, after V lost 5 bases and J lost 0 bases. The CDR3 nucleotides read TGTGCCAGCAGTCCCGACAGGGCCTCTGGAAACACCATATATTTT. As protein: CASSPDRASGNTIYF.

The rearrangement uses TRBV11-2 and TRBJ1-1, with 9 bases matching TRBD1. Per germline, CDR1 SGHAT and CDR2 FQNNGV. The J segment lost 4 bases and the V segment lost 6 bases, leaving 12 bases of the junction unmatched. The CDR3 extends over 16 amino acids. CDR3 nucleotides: TGTGCCAGCAGAAGTCCCGGGACAGGGCGGATCACTGAAGCTTTCTTT. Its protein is CASRSPGTGRITEAFF.

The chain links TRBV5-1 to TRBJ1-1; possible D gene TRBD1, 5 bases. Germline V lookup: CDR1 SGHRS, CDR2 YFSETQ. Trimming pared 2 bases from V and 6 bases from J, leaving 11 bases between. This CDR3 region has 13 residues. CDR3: CASSLDSLSEAFF. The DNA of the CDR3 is TGCGCCAGCAGCTTAGACAGCTTATCTGAAGCTTTCTTT.

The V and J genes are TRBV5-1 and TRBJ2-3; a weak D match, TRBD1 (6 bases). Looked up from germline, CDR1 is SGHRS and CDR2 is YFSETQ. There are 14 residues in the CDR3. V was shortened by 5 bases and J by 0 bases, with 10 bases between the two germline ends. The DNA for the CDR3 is TGCGCCAGCAGACTACAGGGTAGCACAGATACGCAGTATTTT. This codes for CASRLQGSTDTQYF.

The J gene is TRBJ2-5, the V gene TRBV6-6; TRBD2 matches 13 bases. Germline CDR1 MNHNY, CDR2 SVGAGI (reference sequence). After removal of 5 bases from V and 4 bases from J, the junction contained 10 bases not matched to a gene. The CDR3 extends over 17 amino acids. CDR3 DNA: TGTGCCAGCAGTCCCGGGACTAGCGGGGTAGGTGGAGAGACCCAGTACTTC. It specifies CASSPGTSGVGGETQYF.

CDR3 region: CASSYSAGGSYGYTF. The CDR3 nucleotides read TGTGCCAGCAGTTACTCGGCGGGAGGTAGCTATGGCTACACCTTC. The chain has TRBV6-6 and TRBJ1-2; unclear D gene. The CDR3 is 15 amino acids. Germline V gene sequence: CDR1 MNHNY, CDR2 SVGAGI (reference sequence). V was clipped by 0 bases and J by 4 bases, with 12 bases between them.

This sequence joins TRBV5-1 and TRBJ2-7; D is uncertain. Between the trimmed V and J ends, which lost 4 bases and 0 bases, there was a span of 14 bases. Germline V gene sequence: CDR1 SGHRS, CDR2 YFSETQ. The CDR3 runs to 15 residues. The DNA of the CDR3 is TGCGCCAGCAGCCCCGTGAGGCTCGTCTCCTACGAGCAGTACTTC. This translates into CASSPVRLVSYEQYF.

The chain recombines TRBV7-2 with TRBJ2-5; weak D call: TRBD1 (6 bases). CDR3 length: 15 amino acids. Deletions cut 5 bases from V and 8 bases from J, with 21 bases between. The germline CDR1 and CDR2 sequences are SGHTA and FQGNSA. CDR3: CASSTSRGRRLTQYF. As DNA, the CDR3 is TGTGCCAGCAGCACCAGCAGGGGACGACGTTTAACCCAGTACTTC.

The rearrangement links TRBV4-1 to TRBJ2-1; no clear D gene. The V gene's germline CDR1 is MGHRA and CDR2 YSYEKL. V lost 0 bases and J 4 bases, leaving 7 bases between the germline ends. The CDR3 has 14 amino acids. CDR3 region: CASSQDLRYNEQFF. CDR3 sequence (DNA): TGCGCCAGCAGCCAAGATCTACGGTACAATGAGCAGTTCTTC.

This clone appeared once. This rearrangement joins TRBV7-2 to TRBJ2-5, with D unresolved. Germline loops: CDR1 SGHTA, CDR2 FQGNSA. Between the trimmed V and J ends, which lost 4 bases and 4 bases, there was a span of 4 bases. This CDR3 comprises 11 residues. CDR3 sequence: CASSSRETQYF. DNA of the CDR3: TGTGCCAGCAGCTCCCGAGAGACCCAGTACTTC.

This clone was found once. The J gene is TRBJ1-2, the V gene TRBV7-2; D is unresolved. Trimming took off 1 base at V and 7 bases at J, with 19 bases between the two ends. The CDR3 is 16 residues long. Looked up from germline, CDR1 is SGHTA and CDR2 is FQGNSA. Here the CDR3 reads CASSLEAQRVPFGYTF. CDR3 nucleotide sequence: TGTGCCAGCAGCTTAGAGGCCCAGAGGGTTCCTTTTGGCTACACCTTC.

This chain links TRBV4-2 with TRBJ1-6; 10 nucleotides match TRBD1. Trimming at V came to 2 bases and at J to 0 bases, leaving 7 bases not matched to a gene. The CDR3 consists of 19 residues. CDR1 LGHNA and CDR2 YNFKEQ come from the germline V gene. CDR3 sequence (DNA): TGTGCCAGCAGCCAAATGGACAGGGGGTTTAGCTCCTATAATTCACCCCTCCACTTT. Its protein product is CASSQMDRGFSSYNSPLHF.

CDR3 DNA: TGTGCCAGCAGCTCAAATTGGGTGGGGGCTAATCAGCCCCAGCATTTT. Translated, it gives CASSSNWVGANQPQHF. The chain couples TRBV7-8 to TRBJ1-5, with TRBD1 as a possible D gene (6 bases). With 4 bases removed from V and 4 bases from J, the gap between germline ends came to 17 bases. The germline V gene has CDR1 SGHVS and CDR2 FQNEAQ. CDR3 size: 16 residues. Full variable domain (rest looked up from reference TRBV7-8 and TRBJ1-5): GAGVSQSPRYKVAKRGQDVALRCDPISGHVSLFWYQQALGQGPEFLTYFQNEAQLDKSGLPSDRFFAERPEGSVSTLKIQRTQQEDSAVYLCASSSNWVGANQPQHFGDGTRLSIL.

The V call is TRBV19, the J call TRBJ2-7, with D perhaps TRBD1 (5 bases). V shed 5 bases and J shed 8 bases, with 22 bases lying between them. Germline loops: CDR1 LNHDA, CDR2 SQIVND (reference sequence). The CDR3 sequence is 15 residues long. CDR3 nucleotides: TGTGCCAGTAGTGCCCTGGAGTCAGGGAAGGTAAAGCAGTACTTC. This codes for CASSALESGKVKQYF.

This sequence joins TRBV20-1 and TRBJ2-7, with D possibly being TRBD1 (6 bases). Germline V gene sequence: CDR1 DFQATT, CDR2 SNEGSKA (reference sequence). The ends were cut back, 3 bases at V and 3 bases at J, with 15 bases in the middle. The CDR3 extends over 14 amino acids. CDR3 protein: CSASSGGRGYEQYF. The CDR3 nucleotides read TGCAGTGCTAGTAGTGGTGGCAGGGGCTACGAGCAGTACTTC.

In DNA, the CDR3 is TGTGCCAGTCATACCGGGACACCGCGGGGAAACACCATATATTTT. Translated, it gives CASHTGTPRGNTIYF. The chain has TRBV6-5 and TRBJ1-3, with TRBD1 as a possible D gene (6 bases). Germline assignment: CDR1 MNHEY and CDR2 SVGAGI. Trimming shortened V by 9 bases and J by 4 bases, and 19 bases separated the two germline ends. The CDR3 has 15 residues.

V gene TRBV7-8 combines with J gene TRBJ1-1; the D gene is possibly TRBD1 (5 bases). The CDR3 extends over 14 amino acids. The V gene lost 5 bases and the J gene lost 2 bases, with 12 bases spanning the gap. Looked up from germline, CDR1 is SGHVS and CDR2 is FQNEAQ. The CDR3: CASSHPRGNTEAFF. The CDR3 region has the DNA TGTGCCAGCAGCCACCCTAGGGGAAACACTGAAGCTTTCTTT. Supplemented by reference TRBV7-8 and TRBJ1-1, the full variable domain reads GAGVSQSPRYKVAKRGQDVALRCDPISGHVSLFWYQQALGQGPEFLTYFQNEAQLDKSGLPSDRFFAERPEGSVSTLKIQRTQQEDSAVYLCASSHPRGNTEAFFGQGTRLTVV.

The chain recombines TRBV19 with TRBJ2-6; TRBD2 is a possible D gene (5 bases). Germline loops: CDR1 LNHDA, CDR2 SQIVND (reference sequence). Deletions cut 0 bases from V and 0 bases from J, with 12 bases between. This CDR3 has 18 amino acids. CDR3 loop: CASSIDRGTSSGANVLTF. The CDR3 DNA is TGTGCCAGTAGTATAGACCGGGGTACCAGCTCTGGGGCCAACGTCCTGACTTTC.